This passage covers 21 T cell receptor beta chains from one sample sequenced in a study of blood T cell repertoires in COVID-19. The method was immunoSEQ multiplex PCR; TCRdb's version includes in-frame clones alone and lacks a portion of them. The profile covers 95,000 to 150,000 clones, with about three quarters appearing a single time and 0.65% to 0.95% taken by the ten largest. Sequences were obtained from peripheral blood. Receptor source: a human donor with acute or convalescent COVID-19. The donor label of this sample is uncertain.

The rearrangement joins TRBV6-4 to TRBJ1-1; 10 bases match TRBD1. The J segment lost 7 bases and the V segment lost 6 bases, leaving 5 bases of the junction unmatched. This CDR3 is built from 13 residues. Germline V gene lookup returns CDR1 MRHNA and CDR2 SNTAGT. The CDR3 DNA reads TGTGCCAGCAGCCCGGGACAGGGGCTTGAAGCTTTCTTT. Encoded protein: CASSPGQGLEAFF.

CDR3 region: CASSQGQGSSNEQFF. The CDR3 DNA sequence: TGCGCCAGCAGCCAGGGACAGGGTTCGAGTAATGAGCAGTTCTTC. The rearrangement uses TRBV5-1 and TRBJ2-1; 9 bases are a match to TRBD1. Germline CDR1 and CDR2: SGHRS and YFSETQ. The CDR3 contains 15 residues. Trimming cost V 4 bases and J 7 bases; bases outside gene matches: 9.

The J gene is TRBJ1-4, the V gene TRBV19, with TRBD1 matching over 7 bases. This CDR3 spans 14 amino acids. Germline CDR1 and CDR2: LNHDA and SQIVND (reference sequence). The V segment lost 5 bases and the J segment 7 bases; nucleotides outside the gene matches: 7. The CDR3 loop reads CASSRQGRREKLFF. As DNA, the CDR3 is TGTGCCAGTAGTCGACAGGGTAGGCGTGAAAAACTGTTTTTT.

V and J are TRBV10-3 and TRBJ2-7; no clear D. This CDR3 is built from 13 residues. The V gene's germline CDR1 is ENHRY and CDR2 SYGVKD. Deletions cut 2 bases from V and 1 base from J, with 6 bases between. CDR3 coding DNA: TGTGCCATCAGTGAGGAGAGTTCCTACGAGCAGTACTTC. It encodes CAISEESSYEQYF.

CDR3 DNA: TGTGCCAGCAGCCGAACCCCAGGAGAGACCCAGTACTTC. It encodes CASSRTPGETQYF. This chain joins TRBV7-6 and TRBJ2-5; D call uncertain. CDR1 is SGHVS and CDR2 is FNYEAQ in the germline V gene. The CDR3 totals 13 residues. Trimming removed 5 bases from V and 4 bases from J, with 11 bases in between.

This chain links TRBV18 with TRBJ2-5; D possibly corresponds to TRBD2 (5 bases). V was cut by 3 bases and J by 4 bases, with 9 bases left in between. The germline V gene encodes CDR1 KGHSH and CDR2 LQKENI. This CDR3 has 13 amino acids. This chain's CDR3 is CASSPIAGETQYF. The CDR3 DNA sequence: TGTGCCAGCTCACCGATCGCGGGAGAGACCCAGTACTTC.

The chain couples TRBV5-1 to TRBJ1-2; tentatively, D is TRBD1 (6 bases). Germline CDR1 reads SGHRS; CDR2 reads YFSETQ. V shed 4 bases and J shed 4 bases, with 17 bases lying between them. This CDR3 is 15 amino acids long. The CDR3 is CASSPRRTGIYGYTF. In DNA, the CDR3 is TGCGCCAGCAGCCCGCGAAGAACAGGGATCTATGGCTACACCTTC.

This chain uses TRBV4-1 with TRBJ2-7, with 7 bases fitting TRBD2. The CDR3 consists of 19 residues. Per the germline V gene, CDR1 is MGHRA and CDR2 is YSYEKL. The ends lost 3 bases at V and 0 bases at J; junction bases unmatched: 17. Here the CDR3 reads CASSQMGRVTSESSYEQYF. The CDR3 coding sequence is TGCGCCAGCAGCCAGATGGGTCGAGTTACTAGCGAGAGCTCCTACGAGCAGTACTTC.

This chain uses TRBV5-1 with TRBJ2-5, with TRBD2 identical over 12 bases. There are 16 residues in the CDR3. The ends lost 4 bases at V and 1 base at J; junction bases unmatched: 5. Germline CDR1 is SGHRS and CDR2 is YFSETQ. The CDR3 DNA reads as TGCGCCAGCAGCCCAATACTAGCGGGGGGCCAAGAGACCCAGTACTTC. Translation gives CASSPILAGGQETQYF.

The chain recombines TRBV29-1 with TRBJ2-3, with TRBD2 matching over 8 bases. CDR1 and CDR2 from the germline V gene are SQVTM and ANQGSEA. This CDR3 comprises 16 residues. The J segment lost 5 bases and the V segment lost 1 base, leaving 11 bases of the junction unmatched. CDR3 nucleotides: TGCAGCGTTGAAGTCAGCGGCGGGGGGATACAAGATACGCAGTATTTT. This translates into CSVEVSGGGIQDTQYF.

The chain recombines TRBV27 with TRBJ1-2, with TRBD1 matching over 10 bases. The CDR3 sequence is 15 residues long. The germline V gene has CDR1 MNHEY and CDR2 SMNVEV (reference sequence). With 4 bases clipped from V and 5 bases from J, the junction kept 7 bases outside the gene matches. CDR3 nucleotides: TGTGCCAGCAGTTCCCCGGGACAGGGGATATATGGCTACACCTTC. This codes for CASSSPGQGIYGYTF.

The gene calls are TRBV5-4 and TRBJ1-2; a weak D match, TRBD1 (5 bases). This CDR3 contains 13 residues. CDR1 SGHNT and CDR2 YYREEE come from the germline V gene (reference sequence). Trimming pared 6 bases from V and 4 bases from J, leaving 13 bases between. CDR3 region: CASTTLQGYGYTF. The CDR3 coding sequence is TGTGCCAGCACCACCCTCCAGGGCTATGGCTACACCTTC.

The chain carries TRBV28 and TRBJ2-7; the match to TRBD2 covers 16 bases. Germline loops: CDR1 MDHEN, CDR2 SYDVKM. The CDR3 has 17 residues. V shed 3 bases, J shed 7 bases, and the junction held 9 bases outside the gene matches. The CDR3 sequence is CASSFAGTSGGAEEQYV. The CDR3, as DNA: TGTGCCAGCAGTTTCGCCGGGACTAGCGGGGGGGCGGAAGAGCAGTACGTC.

The chain carries TRBV9 and TRBJ2-5; tentative D call: TRBD1 (5 bases). The V end lost 0 bases, the J end lost 9 bases, and 12 bases lay between the germline ends. The CDR3 covers 13 residues. Germline loops: CDR1 SGDLS, CDR2 YYNGEE. The CDR3 loop reads CASSVGDSQAQYF. The CDR3 coding sequence is TGTGCCAGCAGCGTAGGCGACAGCCAGGCCCAGTACTTC.

This clone appeared a few times. The rearrangement links TRBV28 to TRBJ1-3, with no clear D. Trimming removed 1 base at V and 1 base at J, with 8 bases between. The CDR3 is 15 amino acids. CDR1 is MDHEN and CDR2 is SYDVKM in the germline V gene. Here the CDR3 reads CASSLFGPSGNTIYF. In DNA, the CDR3 is TGTGCCAGCAGTTTATTTGGGCCTTCTGGAAACACCATATATTTT.

The rearrangement links TRBV19 to TRBJ1-2, with TRBD1 matching over 7 bases. This CDR3 has 16 residues. In germline, CDR1 is LNHDA, CDR2 SQIVND (reference sequence). V shed 5 bases and J 4 bases; nucleotides not matched to a gene: 13. In DNA, the CDR3 is TGTGCCAGTAGTCCTTCCGGGACAGACACTACCTATGGCTACACCTTC. It specifies CASSPSGTDTTYGYTF.

The J gene is TRBJ2-6, the V gene TRBV6-5; TRBD1 agrees at 8 bases. V lost 1 base, J lost 4 bases, and 3 bases stayed unmatched. Germline V gives CDR1 MNHEY, CDR2 SVGAGI. CDR3 size: 16 residues. In DNA form, the CDR3 reads TGTGCCAGCAGTTACTGGCAGGGGGCCGGGGCCAACGTCCTGACTTTC. Residues: CASSYWQGAGANVLTF.

The J gene is TRBJ2-5, the V gene TRBV27, with 8 bases lining up with TRBD2. Trimming at V came to 5 bases and at J to 4 bases, leaving 9 bases not matched to a gene. This CDR3 contains 15 residues. Germline CDR1 is MNHEY and CDR2 is SMNVEV (reference sequence). The CDR3 region has the DNA TGTGCCAGCAGTCGGGGGGGGTTTGTGGGAGAGACCCAGTACTTC. This codes for CASSRGGFVGETQYF.

The CDR3 here is CASSPSGGAYNEQFF. Written as DNA, the CDR3 is TGTGCCAGCAGCCCGAGCGGGGGGGCTTACAATGAGCAGTTCTTC. V usage is TRBV4-2 and J usage is TRBJ2-1, with TRBD2 identical over 10 bases. Germline V gene data show CDR1 as LGHNA and CDR2 as YNFKEQ. The V segment lost 4 bases and the J segment 4 bases; nucleotides outside the gene matches: 4. This CDR3 is built from 15 residues.

CDR3 in amino acids: CASSWGNYNSPLHF. The CDR3 region has the DNA TGTGCCAGCAGTTGGGGCAACTATAATTCACCCCTCCACTTT. The chain recombines TRBV6-2 or TRBV6-3 with TRBJ1-6; D perhaps matches TRBD1 (5 bases). The CDR3 totals 14 residues. V was shortened by 4 bases and J by 3 bases, with 7 bases between the two germline ends. CDR1 is MNHEY and CDR2 is SVGEGT in the germline V gene.

This clone was recorded a few times. The rearrangement links TRBV6-6 to TRBJ1-1; D call uncertain. Trimming took 2 bases from V and 1 from J, leaving 5 bases between them. The CDR3 sequence is 13 residues long. Germline V gives CDR1 MNHNY, CDR2 SVGAGI (reference sequence). For the CDR3, the DNA is TGTGCCAGCAGTTACAGCCGGAACACTGAAGCTTTCTTT. This codes for CASSYSRNTEAFF.